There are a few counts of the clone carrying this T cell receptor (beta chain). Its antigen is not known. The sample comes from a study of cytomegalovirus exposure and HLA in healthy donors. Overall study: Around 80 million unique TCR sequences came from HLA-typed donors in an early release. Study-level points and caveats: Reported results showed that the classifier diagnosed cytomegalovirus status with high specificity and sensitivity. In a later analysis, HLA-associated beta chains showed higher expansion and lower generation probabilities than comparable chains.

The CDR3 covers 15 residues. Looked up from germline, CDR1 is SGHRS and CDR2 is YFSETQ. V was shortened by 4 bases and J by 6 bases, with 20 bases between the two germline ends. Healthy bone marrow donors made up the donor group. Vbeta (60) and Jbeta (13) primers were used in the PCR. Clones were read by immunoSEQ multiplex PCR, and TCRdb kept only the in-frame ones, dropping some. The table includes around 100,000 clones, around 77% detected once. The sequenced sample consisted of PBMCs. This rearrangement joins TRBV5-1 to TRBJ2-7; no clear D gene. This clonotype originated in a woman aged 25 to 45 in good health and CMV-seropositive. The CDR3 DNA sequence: TGCGCCAGCAGCCCCGGCCTAACTAACCCCCTCGAGCAGTACTTC. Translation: CASSPGLTNPLEQYF.